This T cell receptor (beta chain) was found in a study of PD-1 blockade in mismatch repair-deficient tumors. Profiling relied on immunoSEQ multiplex PCR, and the TCRdb table lists in-frame clones only, not all of them. The table lists tens of thousands of clones, 84% of them singletons. V lost 6 bases and J lost 9; bases outside the gene matches: 5. The CDR3 is 12 amino acids. Germline CDR1 is MDHEN and CDR2 is SYDVKM. The specimen comprised peripheral blood, sampled 2 weeks after starting pembrolizumab. This TCR was recovered from an adult with mismatch repair-deficient cancer. V and J are TRBV28 and TRBJ2-1; TRBD2 aligns across 7 bases. The CDR3 DNA reads TGTGCCAGCAGCCGGGACTACCTTGAGCAGTTCTTC. Its protein product is CASSRDYLEQFF.